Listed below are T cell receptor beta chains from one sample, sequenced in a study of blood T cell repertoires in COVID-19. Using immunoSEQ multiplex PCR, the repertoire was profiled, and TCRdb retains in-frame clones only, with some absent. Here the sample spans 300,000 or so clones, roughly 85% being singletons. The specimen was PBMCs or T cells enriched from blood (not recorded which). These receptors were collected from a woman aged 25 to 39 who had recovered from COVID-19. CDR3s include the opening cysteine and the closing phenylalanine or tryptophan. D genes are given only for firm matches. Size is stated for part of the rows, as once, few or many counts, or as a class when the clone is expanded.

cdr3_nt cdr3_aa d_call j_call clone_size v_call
TGTGCCAGCCATAAGGGCAGGGCTTGGACCGGGGAGCTGTTTTTT CASHKGRAWTGELFF - TRBJ2-2 - TRBV2
TGCGCCAGCAGCCCCGGGCTAGCGGCCACAGATACGCAGTATTTT CASSPGLAATDTQYF TRBD2 TRBJ2-3 - TRBV4-3
TGTGCCAGTAGTGTACTCCGACAGGTTTCCTACAATGAGCAGTTCTTC CASSVLRQVSYNEQFF - TRBJ2-1 - TRBV19
TGTGCCAGCAGCGTAGGCGGAACTGGAAACACCATATATTTT CASSVGGTGNTIYF - TRBJ1-3 few TRBV9
TGCGCCAGCAGTGAGGGGAACAGGCTAGGACCCCAGTACTTC CASSEGNRLGPQYF - TRBJ2-5 - TRBV10-1
TGTGCCAGCAGACTCGCGGGGGGCGCTGGTTCACCCCTCCACTTT CASRLAGGAGSPLHF - TRBJ1-6 - TRBV2
TGTGCCAGCAGCTTAGGAACTAGCGGGGGAGGAGATACGCAGTATTTT CASSLGTSGGGDTQYF TRBD2 TRBJ2-3 - TRBV11-2
TGCGCCAGCAGCCCCTTGGCGGGGTCTCCGCAGTATTTT CASSPLAGSPQYF - TRBJ2-3 - TRBV4-1
TGTGCCAGCAGTGACCTGGCTGGCTACACCTTC CASSDLAGYTF - TRBJ1-2 - TRBV6-4
TGCGCCAGCAGCTCGGGGGGCGGATCATACACAGATACGCAGTATTTT CASSSGGGSYTDTQYF - TRBJ2-3 - TRBV5-1
TGTGCCAGCAGCCCCTTGACAGGGCGAAACTACAATGAGCAGTTCTTC CASSPLTGRNYNEQFF TRBD1 TRBJ2-1 - TRBV11-2
TGCGCCAGCAGCGAGCGGGGGGCCCCTGTTAGGGGGGAGCTGTTTTTT CASSERGAPVRGELFF TRBD2 TRBJ2-2 - TRBV5-1
TGTGCCAGCAGTGCGGACAGGGACGGACCCCAGCATTTT CASSADRDGPQHF TRBD1 TRBJ1-5 - TRBV2
TGTGCCAGCAGTGTCGGAGGAGGAGCGGGCGAGCAGTTCTTC CASSVGGGAGEQFF - TRBJ2-1 - TRBV27
TGTGCCAGCAGCTTAGATCACAGGGACAGTGAAGCTTTCTTT CASSLDHRDSEAFF TRBD1 TRBJ1-1 - TRBV11-3
TGTGCCAGCAGCCAAGGGGGACAACGGCCCTATGGCTACACCTTC CASSQGGQRPYGYTF - TRBJ1-2 - TRBV27
TGTGCCAGTAGGCCGGGACAGGGGTCCTACTCCTACAATGAGCAGTTCTTC CASRPGQGSYSYNEQFF TRBD1 TRBJ2-1 - TRBV19
TGTGCCAGCAGCTTAGGGGGGCATGGGGCCAACGTCCTGACTTTC CASSLGGHGANVLTF - TRBJ2-6 - TRBV7-2
TGTGCCAGCAGTGACGAGGTCGGCAGGGGACGTTCGACGGCTTTCTTT CASSDEVGRGRSTAFF - TRBJ1-1 once TRBV6-4
TGTGCCAGCAGTTTTCTCGACAGGGATGATGAGCAGTTCTTC CASSFLDRDDEQFF TRBD1 TRBJ2-1 - TRBV27
TGCAGCGTTGCCAGAGGGAACACTGAAGCTTTCTTT CSVARGNTEAFF - TRBJ1-1 few TRBV29-1
TGTGCCTGGAGTGAGGGGGTAGGCTCCTACGAGCAGTACTTC CAWSEGVGSYEQYF - TRBJ2-7 - TRBV30
TGTGCCTGGAGTCCCCAGGGCAGTATCGGAAACACCATATATTTT CAWSPQGSIGNTIYF - TRBJ1-3 - TRBV30
TGCGCCAGCAGTGTAAACAGGGGCTTGAACACTGAAGCTTTCTTT CASSVNRGLNTEAFF TRBD1 TRBJ1-1 - TRBV10-1
TGTGCCAGCAGCTTGGAGGGAGGTAACTATGGCTACACCTTC CASSLEGGNYGYTF - TRBJ1-2 - TRBV13
TGTGCCAGCAGCGTAGTAACAGGACCTACTGAAGCTTTCTTT CASSVVTGPTEAFF - TRBJ1-1 - TRBV9
TGTGCCAGCAGCGTAGGACAGGCCGTGAACACTGAAGCTTTCTTT CASSVGQAVNTEAFF - TRBJ1-1 - TRBV9
TGTGCCAGCAGCGAACAGGGACGGCCGGAATCTGGAAACACCATATATTTT CASSEQGRPESGNTIYF - TRBJ1-3 - TRBV9
TGTGCCAGCAGTCCCGGGACAGGGTTCTCGGGTGGCTACACCTTC CASSPGTGFSGGYTF TRBD1 TRBJ1-2 - TRBV6-5
TGTGCCTGGAATCGGGGGAATTTGGGTTCACCCCTCCACTTT CAWNRGNLGSPLHF - TRBJ1-6 - TRBV30
TGTGCCAGCAGCCAAGATTTCAGGTACGATCAGCCCCAGCATTTT CASSQDFRYDQPQHF - TRBJ1-5 - TRBV3-1/TRBV3-2
TGTGCCAGTAGTATAGTCGGGACAGGTGGCTACAATGAGCAGTTCTTC CASSIVGTGGYNEQFF TRBD1 TRBJ2-1 - TRBV19
TGTGCCTGGAGCAGCGGGTGGGTTGGGAACACCTTC CAWSSGWVGNTF - TRBJ1-2 - TRBV30
TGCGCCAGCAGCCACGGCGAGGTCTCCTACGAGCAGTACTTC CASSHGEVSYEQYF - TRBJ2-7 - TRBV10-1
TGTGCCAGCTCGCTGGGGGGTGACTACGAGCAGTACTTC CASSLGGDYEQYF - TRBJ2-7 - TRBV18
TGTGCCAGCAGCTTGGCTCTGGGGGCCGGCTACAATGAGCAGTTCTTC CASSLALGAGYNEQFF - TRBJ2-1 once TRBV5-4
TGTGCCAGCAGCGTGACAGGGAAAGGCACTGAAGCTTTCTTT CASSVTGKGTEAFF TRBD1 TRBJ1-1 - TRBV9
TGTGCCAGCAGCTTACCCCACAGGGGTGATGGCTACACCTTC CASSLPHRGDGYTF TRBD1 TRBJ1-2 - TRBV13
TGTGCCACTGAGAGTGAGGCGGGCACTGAAGCTTTCTTT CATESEAGTEAFF - TRBJ1-1 - TRBV15
TGTGCCAGCATAGTGAACACTGAAGCTTTCTTT CASIVNTEAFF - TRBJ1-1 - TRBV2
TGTGCCAGTAGTATACAAGACAGGGGGGATCAGCCCCAGCATTTT CASSIQDRGDQPQHF TRBD1 TRBJ1-5 few TRBV19
TGTGCCAGCAGGTTGGACAGCAATTCACCCCTCCACTTT CASRLDSNSPLHF - TRBJ1-6 - TRBV6-4
TGTGCCAGCAGCTCGACGGGACAGGGGGTGAATGCTGAAGCTTTCTTT CASSSTGQGVNAEAFF TRBD1 TRBJ1-1 - TRBV7-6
TGTGCCAGCAGCGTAGTGGGCGGGGGGGCTTACAATGAGCAGTTCTTC CASSVVGGGAYNEQFF TRBD2 TRBJ2-1 - TRBV9
TGTGCCAGCAGCGTGAACTACGTCACTGAAGCTTTCTTT CASSVNYVTEAFF - TRBJ1-1 few TRBV2
TGCGCCAGCAGCCGATTAACTAGCGGGGGGGCCGACACAGATACGCAGTATTTT CASSRLTSGGADTDTQYF TRBD2 TRBJ2-3 - TRBV5-1
TGTGCCAGCCGGGGGGGACCTGCTAACTATGGCTACACCTTC CASRGGPANYGYTF - TRBJ1-2 - TRBV2
TGTGCCAGCAGTACAGGGATCCCCTACAATGAGCAGTTCTTC CASSTGIPYNEQFF - TRBJ2-1 - TRBV5-6
TGTGCCAGCACGGGGGGCGCTCCGTATGGCCAGCCCCAGCATTTT CASTGGAPYGQPQHF - TRBJ1-5 - TRBV7-2